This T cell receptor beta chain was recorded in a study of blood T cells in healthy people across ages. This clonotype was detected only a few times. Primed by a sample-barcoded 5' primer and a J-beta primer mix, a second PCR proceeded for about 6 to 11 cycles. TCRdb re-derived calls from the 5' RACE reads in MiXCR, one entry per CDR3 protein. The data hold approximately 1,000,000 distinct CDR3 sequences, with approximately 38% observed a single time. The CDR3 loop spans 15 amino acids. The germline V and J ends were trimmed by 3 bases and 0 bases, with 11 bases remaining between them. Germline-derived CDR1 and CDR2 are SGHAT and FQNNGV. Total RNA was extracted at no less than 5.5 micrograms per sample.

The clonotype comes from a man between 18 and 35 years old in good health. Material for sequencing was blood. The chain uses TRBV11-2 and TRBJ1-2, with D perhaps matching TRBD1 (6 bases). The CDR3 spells CASSLNRVTNYGYTF. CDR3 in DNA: TGTGCCAGCAGCTTGAACAGGGTCACTAACTATGGCTACACCTTC.